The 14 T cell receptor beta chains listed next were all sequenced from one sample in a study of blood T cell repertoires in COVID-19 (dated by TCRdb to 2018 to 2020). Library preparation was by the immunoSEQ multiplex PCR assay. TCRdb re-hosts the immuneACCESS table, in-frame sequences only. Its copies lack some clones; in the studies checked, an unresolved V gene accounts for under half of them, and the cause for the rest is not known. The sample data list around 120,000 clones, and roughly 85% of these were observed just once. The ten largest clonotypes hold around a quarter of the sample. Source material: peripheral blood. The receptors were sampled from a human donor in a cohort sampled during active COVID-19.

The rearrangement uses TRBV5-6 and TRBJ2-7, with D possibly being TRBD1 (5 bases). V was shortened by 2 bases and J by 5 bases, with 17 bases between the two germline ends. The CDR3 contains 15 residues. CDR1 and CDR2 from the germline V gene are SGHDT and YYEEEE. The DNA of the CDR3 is TGTGCCAGCAGCTTTCGCAGGGCCCGGACCCACGAGCAGTACTTC. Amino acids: CASSFRRARTHEQYF. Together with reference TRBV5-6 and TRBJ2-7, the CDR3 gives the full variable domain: DAGVTQSPTHLIKTRGQQVTLRCSPKSGHDTVSWYQQALGQGPQFIFQYYEEEERQRGNFPDRFSGHQFPNYSSELNVNALLLGDSALYLCASSFRRARTHEQYFGPGTRLTVT.

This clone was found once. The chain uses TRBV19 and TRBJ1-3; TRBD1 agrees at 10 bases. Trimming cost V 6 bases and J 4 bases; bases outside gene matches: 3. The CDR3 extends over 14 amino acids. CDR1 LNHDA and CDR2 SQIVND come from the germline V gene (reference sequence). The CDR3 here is CASRTGGAGNTIYF. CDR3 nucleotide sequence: TGTGCCAGTAGGACAGGGGGCGCCGGAAACACCATATATTTT. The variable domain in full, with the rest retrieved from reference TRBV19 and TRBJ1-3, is DGGITQSPKYLFRKEGQNVTLSCEQNLNHDAMYWYRQDPGQGLRLIYYSQIVNDFQKGDIAEGYSVSREKKESFPLTVTSAQKNPTAFYLCASRTGGAGNTIYFGEGSWLTVV.

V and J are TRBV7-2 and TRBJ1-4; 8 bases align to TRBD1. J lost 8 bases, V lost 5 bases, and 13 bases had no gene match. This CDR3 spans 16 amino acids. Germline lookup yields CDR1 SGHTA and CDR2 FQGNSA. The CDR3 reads CASSTGQVQLGEKLFF. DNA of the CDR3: TGTGCCAGCAGCACGGGACAGGTTCAGCTGGGAGAAAAACTGTTTTTT.

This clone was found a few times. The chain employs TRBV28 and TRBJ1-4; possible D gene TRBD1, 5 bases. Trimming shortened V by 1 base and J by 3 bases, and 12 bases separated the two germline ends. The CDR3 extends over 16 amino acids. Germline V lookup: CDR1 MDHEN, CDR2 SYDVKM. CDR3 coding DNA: TGTGCCAGCAGTTTATCCCTACAGGTTTCTAATGAAAAACTGTTTTTT. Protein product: CASSLSLQVSNEKLFF.

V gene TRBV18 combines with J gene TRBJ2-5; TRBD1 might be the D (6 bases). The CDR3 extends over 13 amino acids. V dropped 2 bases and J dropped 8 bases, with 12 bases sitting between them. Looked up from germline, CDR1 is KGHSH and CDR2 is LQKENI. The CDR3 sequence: CASSPDLQGTQYF. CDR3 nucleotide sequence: TGTGCCAGCTCACCAGATTTACAGGGTACCCAGTACTTC.

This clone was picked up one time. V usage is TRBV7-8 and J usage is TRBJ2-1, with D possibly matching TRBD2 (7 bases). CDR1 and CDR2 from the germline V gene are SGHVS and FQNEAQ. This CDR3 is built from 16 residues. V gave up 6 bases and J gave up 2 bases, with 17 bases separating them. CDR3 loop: CASSPRRGATYNEQFF. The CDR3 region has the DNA TGTGCCAGCAGTCCGCGACGGGGGGCTACCTACAATGAGCAGTTCTTC.

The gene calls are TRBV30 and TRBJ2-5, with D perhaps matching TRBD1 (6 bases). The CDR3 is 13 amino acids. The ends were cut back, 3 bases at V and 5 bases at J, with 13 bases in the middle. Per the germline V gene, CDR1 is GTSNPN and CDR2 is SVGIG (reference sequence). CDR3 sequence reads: CAWSPDRRETQYF. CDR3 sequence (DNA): TGTGCCTGGAGCCCGGACAGAAGGGAGACCCAGTACTTC. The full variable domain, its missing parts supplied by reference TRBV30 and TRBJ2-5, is SQTIHQWPATLVQPVGSPLSLECTVEGTSNPNLYWYRQAAGRGLQLLFYSVGIGQISSEVPQNLSASRPQDRQFILSSKKLLLSDSGFYLCAWSPDRRETQYFGPGTRLLVL.

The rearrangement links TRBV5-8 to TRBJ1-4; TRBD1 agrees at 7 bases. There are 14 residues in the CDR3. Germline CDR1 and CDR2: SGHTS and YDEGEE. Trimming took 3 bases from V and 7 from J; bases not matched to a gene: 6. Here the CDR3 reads CASSSGQRVEKLFF. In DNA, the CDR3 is TGTGCCAGCAGCTCGGGACAGAGGGTTGAAAAACTGTTTTTT.

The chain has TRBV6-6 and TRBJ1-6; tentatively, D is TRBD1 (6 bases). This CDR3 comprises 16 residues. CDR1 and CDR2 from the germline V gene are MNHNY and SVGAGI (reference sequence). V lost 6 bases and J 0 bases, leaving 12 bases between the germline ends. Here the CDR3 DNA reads TGTGCCAGCAGCTACCAGGGGAGCTCCTATAATTCACCCCTCCACTTT. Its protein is CASSYQGSSYNSPLHF.

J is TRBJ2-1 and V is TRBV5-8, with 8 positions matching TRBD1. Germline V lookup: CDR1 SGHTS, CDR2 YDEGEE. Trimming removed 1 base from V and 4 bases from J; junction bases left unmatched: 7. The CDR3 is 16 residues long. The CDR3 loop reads CASSLWQGASYNEQFF. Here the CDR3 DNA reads TGTGCCAGCAGCTTGTGGCAGGGGGCGAGTTACAATGAGCAGTTCTTC.

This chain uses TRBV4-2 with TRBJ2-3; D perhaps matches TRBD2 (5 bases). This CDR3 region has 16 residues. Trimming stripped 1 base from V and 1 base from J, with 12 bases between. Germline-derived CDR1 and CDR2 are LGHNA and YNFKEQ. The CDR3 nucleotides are TGTGCCAGCAGCCAAGGTCGGAGAGCGGGCACAGATACGCAGTATTTT. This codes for CASSQGRRAGTDTQYF.

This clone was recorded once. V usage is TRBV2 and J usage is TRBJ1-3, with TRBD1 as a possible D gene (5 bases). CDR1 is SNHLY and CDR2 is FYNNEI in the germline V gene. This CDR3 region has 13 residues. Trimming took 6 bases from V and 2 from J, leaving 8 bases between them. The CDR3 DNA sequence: TGTGCCAGCAGGACAGAAGCTGGAAACACCATATATTTT. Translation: CASRTEAGNTIYF.

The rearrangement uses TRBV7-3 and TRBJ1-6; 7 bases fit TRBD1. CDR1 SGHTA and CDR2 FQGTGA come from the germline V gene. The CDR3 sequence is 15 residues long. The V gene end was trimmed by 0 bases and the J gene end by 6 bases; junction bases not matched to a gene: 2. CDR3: CASSLTGGSNSPLHF. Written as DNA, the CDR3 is TGTGCCAGCAGCTTAACAGGGGGCAGTAATTCACCCCTCCACTTT.

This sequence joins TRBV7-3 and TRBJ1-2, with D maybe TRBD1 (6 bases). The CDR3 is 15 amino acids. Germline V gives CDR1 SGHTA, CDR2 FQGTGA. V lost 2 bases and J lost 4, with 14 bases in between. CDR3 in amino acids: CASSLLGGEGYGYTF. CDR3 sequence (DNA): TGTGCCAGCAGCTTATTAGGGGGGGAAGGCTATGGCTACACCTTC.